This T cell receptor (beta chain) is from a study of T cell responses to AZD1222 COVID-19 vaccine. The V gene lost 8 bases and the J gene lost 5 bases, with 9 bases spanning the gap. This CDR3 has 12 amino acids. Germline loops: CDR1 SNHLY, CDR2 FYNNEI. Sequencing was performed with immunoSEQ multiplex PCR; in TCRdb, only in-frame clones are kept and a portion is missing. The sample holds about 120,000 clones, 85% to 90% seen once. This clone was found once. Its cognate antigen is unknown. Points from the study as a whole: The sample set comprised mostly white British donors with more females, and clonal diversity was possibly underestimated. Repertoire samples came only from after the peak T cell response. Nearly half of spike-specific TCRs reportedly target variant regions that are unmutated in the B.1.351 and B.1.1.7 variants. Baseline testing showed seropositivity in only a handful of AZD1222 recipients.

The sample consisted of peripheral blood, taken on day 0 of AZD1222 vaccination. This receptor was taken from an adult in good health. This chain links TRBV2 with TRBJ2-2; TRBD1 is a possible D gene (6 bases). The CDR3 loop is CASWDKTGELFF. CDR3 sequence (DNA): TGTGCCAGCTGGGACAAAACCGGGGAGCTGTTTTTT.